The source of this T cell receptor beta chain is a study of T cell responses to AZD1222 COVID-19 vaccine. General study findings and limits: Sampling captured repertoires only after the peak T cell response.

Of note for this clone: Its antigen is not identified.

Doses given second, at about 4 or about 12 weeks, were pooled. Profiled with immunoSEQ multiplex PCR; TCRdb holds only in-frame clones, not every one. The sample shows 100,000 to 150,000 clones, roughly 90% of them seen only once. The CDR3 length is 15 residues. The junction had 15 bases not matched to a gene; V was cut back by 5 bases and J by 11 bases. Germline V gives CDR1 KGHSH, CDR2 LQKENI. This TCR was sampled from an adult who received the AZD1222 COVID-19 vaccine. This specimen was peripheral blood, taken 28 days after the second AZD1222 dose. The chain links TRBV18 to TRBJ2-4; TRBD1 matches at 7 bases. DNA of the CDR3: TGTGCCAGCTCAAACAGGGGAGATCCAAAATTTGTTCAGTACTTC. This encodes CASSNRGDPKFVQYF.